This T cell receptor (beta chain) came from a study of vaccination effects on CD4 cells after COVID-19. Points from the study as a whole: Marked clonal contraction of both clone types appeared late after vaccination.

As regards this clone: Its target is unknown.

Germline V lookup: CDR1 WSHSY, CDR2 SAAADI. The CDR3 length is 15 residues. Deletions cut 3 bases from V and 0 bases from J, with 9 bases between. The table came from immunoSEQ multiplex PCR; TCRdb's copy has only in-frame clones and leaves some out. The data show about 20,000 clones, about 73% seen once. Antigen-specific CD4+ T cells were expanded with viral peptide pools in the ViraFEST assay before sequencing. The culture ran for approximately 10 days, and then CD4+ T cells were isolated. This TCR was sampled from a human donor who received a COVID-19 vaccine. The sequencing here drew on CD4+ T cells from PBMCs cultured with HCoV-229E spike peptides, taken before COVID-19 vaccination. The rearrangement links TRBV10-2 to TRBJ2-1; no clear D. CDR3 protein: CASSEGLHSYNEQFF. CDR3 nucleotide sequence: TGCGCCAGCAGTGAAGGGCTCCACTCCTACAATGAGCAGTTCTTC.